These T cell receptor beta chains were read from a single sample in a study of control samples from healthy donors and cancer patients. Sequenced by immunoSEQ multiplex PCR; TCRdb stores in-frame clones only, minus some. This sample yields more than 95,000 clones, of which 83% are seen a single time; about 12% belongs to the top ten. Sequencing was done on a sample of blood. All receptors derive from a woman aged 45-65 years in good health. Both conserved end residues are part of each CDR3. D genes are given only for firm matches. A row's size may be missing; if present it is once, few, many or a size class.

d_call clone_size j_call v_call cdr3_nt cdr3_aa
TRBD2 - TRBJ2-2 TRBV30 TGTGCCTGGAAGGGGCTAGCGGGAGCCACCGGGGAGCTGTTTTTT CAWKGLAGATGELFF
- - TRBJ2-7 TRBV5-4 TGTGCCAGCAGCTCCACACAGGGTAGGCCTGAGCAGTACTTC CASSSTQGRPEQYF
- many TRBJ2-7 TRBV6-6 TGTGCCAGCAGTAACGCTCTCACTGACGAGCAGTACTTC CASSNALTDEQYF
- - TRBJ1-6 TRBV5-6 TGTGCCAGCAGCCCACCCAATCGGAATTCACCCCTCCACTTT CASSPPNRNSPLHF
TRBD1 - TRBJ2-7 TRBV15 TGTGCCACCAGCAGAGGGGGACAGGGGGAATACGAGCAGTACTTC CATSRGGQGEYEQYF
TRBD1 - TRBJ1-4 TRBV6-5 TGTGCCAGCAGTTACTCGAGGACAGGGGCTGAAAAACTGTTTTTT CASSYSRTGAEKLFF
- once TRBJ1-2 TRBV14 TGTGCCAGCAGCCAAGAGCACCTCGGGGGCCGCTACACCTTC CASSQEHLGGRYTF
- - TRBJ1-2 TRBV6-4 TGTGCCAGCAGTGACAACTATGGCTACACCTTC CASSDNYGYTF
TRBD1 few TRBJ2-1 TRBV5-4 TGTGCCAGCAGCCGCACGCCGGGACAGGGTAAAGGTGAGCAGTTCTTC CASSRTPGQGKGEQFF
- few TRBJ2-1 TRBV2 TGTGCCAGCAGTTCGGAGGGGGGCCGCTCCTACAATGAGCAGTTCTTC CASSSEGGRSYNEQFF
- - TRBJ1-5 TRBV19 TGTGCCAGTAGTATATCAACCCAGGGAAGGGGTCAGCCCCAGCATTTT CASSISTQGRGQPQHF
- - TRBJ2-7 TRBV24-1 TGTGCCACCAGTGATCCTGGTGGCGAGCAGTACTTC CATSDPGGEQYF
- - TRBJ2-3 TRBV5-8 TGTGCCAGCGGCCCGTATAGGGGTGATACGCAGTATTTT CASGPYRGDTQYF
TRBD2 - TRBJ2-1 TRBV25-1 TGTGCCAGCAGTAAGACTAGCGGGATTAACAATGAGCAGTTCTTC CASSKTSGINNEQFF
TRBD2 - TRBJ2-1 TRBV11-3 TGTGCCAGCAGCTTCGCCTCTGGAGGGAGGGTCTCCTACAATGAGCAGTTCTTC CASSFASGGRVSYNEQFF
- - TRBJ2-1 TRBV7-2 TGTGCCAGCAGCTTAGGATGGCAGGGAAGGTACAATGAGCAGTTCTTC CASSLGWQGRYNEQFF
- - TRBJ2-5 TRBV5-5 TGTGCCAGCAGCTTGGCCAACCGGGCCCTACAAGAGACCCAGTACTTC CASSLANRALQETQYF
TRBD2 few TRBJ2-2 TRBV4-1 TGCGCCAGCAGCCGAACTAGCGGGGGGGCGAACACCGGGGAGCTGTTTTTT CASSRTSGGANTGELFF
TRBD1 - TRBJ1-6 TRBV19 TGTGCCAGTAGCTCCGGGACAGGGGTATCACCCCTCCACTTT CASSSGTGVSPLHF
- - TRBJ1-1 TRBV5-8 TGTGCCAGCAGCCCCACCGGGACTGAAGCTTTCTTT CASSPTGTEAFF
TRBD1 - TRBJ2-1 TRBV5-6 TGTGCCAGCAGCTTATCCGGGACAGGGGGTCTCAATGAGCAGTTCTTC CASSLSGTGGLNEQFF
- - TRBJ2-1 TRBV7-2 TGTGCCAGCAGCTCCGGGACATATTACAATGAGCAGTTCTTC CASSSGTYYNEQFF
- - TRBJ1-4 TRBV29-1 TGCAGCGTTGTACGGCCGGGAGGAGAAAAACTGTTTTTT CSVVRPGGEKLFF
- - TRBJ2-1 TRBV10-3 TGTGCCATCGGTGTCGCAGTCCTAAGCTCCTACAATGAGCAGTTCTTC CAIGVAVLSSYNEQFF
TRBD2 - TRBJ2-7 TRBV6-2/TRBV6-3 TGTGCCAGCAGTTCACCGTCGCGACTAGCGGGGGGGAGTTTCTACGAGCAGTACTTC CASSSPSRLAGGSFYEQYF
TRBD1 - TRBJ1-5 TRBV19 TGTGCCAGTAGGGGACAGCTTTATAGCAATCAGCCCCAGCATTTT CASRGQLYSNQPQHF
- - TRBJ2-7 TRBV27 TGTGCCAGCAGTTTCCCCTACGAGCAGTACTTC CASSFPYEQYF
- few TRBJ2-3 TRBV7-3 TGTGCCAGCAGCTTCAACAGGGTGGATACGCAGTATTTT CASSFNRVDTQYF
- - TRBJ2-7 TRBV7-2 TGTGCCAGCAGCTCGCGGACAGGCCCCGTTTCCGTGCGGGGCTACGAGCAGTACTTC CASSSRTGPVSVRGYEQYF